This is a list of T cell receptor beta chains from one sample in a study of T cells in Graves' hyperthyroidism and ophthalmopathy. TCRdb independently ran MiXCR on the multiplex PCR reads; one entry per CDR3 protein. The data show 500,000 to 600,000 distinct CDR3 sequences, 35% to 55% seen once. Sequenced sample: peripheral blood or thyroid tissue (not recorded which). The receptors originated from an adult woman with Graves' disease, either hyperthyroidism or ophthalmopathy (not recorded which). Both conserved end residues are part of each CDR3. Fields, in order: J gene, V gene, clone size, D gene, CDR3 DNA, CDR3 protein. A D gene is named only where the DNA matches it firmly. Part of the rows lack a size; the others show once, few, many or a class for expanded clones.

TRBJ2-7 | TRBV10-3 | many | - | TGTGCCGTCTCAAACCCGACAGCGACGGCCTACGAGCAGTACTTC | CAVSNPTATAYEQYF
TRBJ1-1 | TRBV12-3/TRBV12-4 | many | - | TGTGCCAGCACCGAGAAGGGGCTCACTGAAGCTTTCTTT | CASTEKGLTEAFF
TRBJ2-1 | TRBV7-2 | few | - | TGTGCCAGCAGCTTAAACAGGGCGGGTGAGCAGTTCTTC | CASSLNRAGEQFF
TRBJ2-1 | TRBV14 | - | - | TGTGCCAGCAGCCAAGGGCGAGGCCGGTGGAATGAGCAGTTCTTC | CASSQGRGRWNEQFF
TRBJ2-7 | TRBV14 | many | - | TGTGCCAGCAGCCCTTTGGAGGTGAGCGCCTACGAGCAGTACTTC | CASSPLEVSAYEQYF
TRBJ1-1 | TRBV29-1 | - | - | TGCAGCGGGGAAAGGGAGGGGGACTTGAACACTGAAGCTTTCTTT | CSGEREGDLNTEAFF
TRBJ2-7 | TRBV27 | many | - | TGTGCCAGCAGTTTACGACAGGACTACGAGCAGTACTTC | CASSLRQDYEQYF
TRBJ1-4 | TRBV2 | - | TRBD1 | TGTGCCAGCGGCGGACAGGGAAGGGAAAAACTGTTTTTT | CASGGQGREKLFF
TRBJ1-2 | TRBV5-5 | many | - | TGTGCCAGCAGCTTGTTAACCCGGGGGATTTACTATGGCTACACCTTC | CASSLLTRGIYYGYTF
TRBJ1-5 | TRBV2 | many | TRBD1 | TGTGCCAGCAGTGGGGGACAGGGCCACAATCAGCCCCAGCATTTT | CASSGGQGHNQPQHF
TRBJ1-3 | TRBV5-1 | many | - | TGCGCCAGCAGCTTGGCCGGTGGGGGGCTTGGAAACACCATATATTTT | CASSLAGGGLGNTIYF
TRBJ1-5 | TRBV20-1 | - | - | TGCAGTGCTAGCTGGGGGACTGATCAGCCCCAGCATTTT | CSASWGTDQPQHF
TRBJ1-5 | TRBV6-1 | - | - | TGTGCCAGCATAAGTGTTAGCAATCAGCCCCAGCATTTT | CASISVSNQPQHF
TRBJ1-6 | TRBV12-3/TRBV12-4 | few | - | TGTGCTCACCGGGGGCAGGGTGAATATTCACCCCTCCACTTT | CAHRGQGEYSPLHF
TRBJ1-1 | TRBV11-1 | many | - | TGTGCCAGCCTGGCAGGGTCATCGAACACTGAAGCTTTCTTT | CASLAGSSNTEAFF
TRBJ2-7 | TRBV11-2 | many | TRBD2 | TGTGCCAGCAGCTTAGTGAGCGGGAGCTCCTACGAGCAGTACTTC | CASSLVSGSSYEQYF
TRBJ1-2 | TRBV7-2 | - | TRBD1 | TGTGCCTGGAGGGGGACAGGGGTCCACTATGGCTACACCTTC | CAWRGTGVHYGYTF
TRBJ2-5 | TRBV15 | many | TRBD2 | TGTGCCACCAGCGGCGGACTAGCGGGAGTTGGAGAGACCCAGTACTTC | CATSGGLAGVGETQYF
TRBJ1-2 | TRBV3-1 | many | - | TGTGCCAGCAGCCAAGAATCAGGTGTTAGCTACACCTTC | CASSQESGVSYTF
TRBJ2-2 | TRBV20-1 | - | TRBD1 | TGCAGTGCTCAGGACAGGGGGGAGCTGTTTTTT | CSAQDRGELFF